This T cell receptor beta chain was identified during a study of T-cell reconstitution after alpha-beta-depleted transplantation in children. Germline V gene data show CDR1 as SGHDT and CDR2 as YYEEEE. The CDR3 is 14 residues long. Trimming removed 4 bases at V and 5 bases at J, with 13 bases between. This clonotype appeared many times. Its target is unknown. Molecular barcoding with unique molecular identifiers was used for the TCRbeta library. One entry per CDR3 protein, called by TCRdb with MiXCR from the PCR reads. Of under 750,000 distinct CDR3 sequences listed, 23% were seen once; the top ten hold roughly 15%. General study results and limits: There were some patients whose high TCRbeta diversity at day 60 came from surviving recipient T cells and thymic progenitors. The main origin of T-cell counts and diversity one year after transplant was newly produced T cells.

This chain joins TRBV5-6 and TRBJ2-1; D is perhaps TRBD1 (6 bases). The receptor was isolated from a boy younger than two who had a stem cell transplant for acute myeloid leukemia, so the T cells may come from the graft donor. Sequencing was performed on PBMCs, mostly from graft donor cells, taken 360 days after TCRalphabeta/CD19-depleted stem cell transplant. The CDR3 loop reads CASSQTGHNNEQFF. CDR3 sequence (DNA): TGTGCCAGCAGCCAGACAGGACACAACAATGAGCAGTTCTTC.